Listed below are T cell receptor beta chains from one sample, sequenced in a study of blood T cell repertoires in COVID-19. Clones were sequenced by immunoSEQ multiplex PCR, and TCRdb holds only the in-frame ones, with some missing. The repertoire holds about 75,000 clones, with about four fifths as singletons. Sequenced material: peripheral blood. The receptors originated from a woman of 80 years or more with active or convalescent COVID-19. Each CDR3 is given with its conserved first and last residue. Fields, in order: D gene, V gene, J gene, clone size, CDR3 protein, CDR3 DNA. D genes are given only for firm matches. Only some rows state a clone size, as once, few, many or a class for expanded clones.

d_call: NA
v_call: TRBV4-1
j_call: TRBJ1-4
clone_size: NA
cdr3_aa: CASSQKVTGNEKLFF
cdr3_nt: TGCGCCAGCAGCCAAAAAGTGACGGGAAATGAAAAACTGTTTTTT

d_call: NA
v_call: TRBV4-3
j_call: TRBJ2-2
clone_size: NA
cdr3_aa: CASSQVVVGGSTGELFF
cdr3_nt: TGCGCCAGCAGCCAAGTCGTTGTAGGGGGAAGTACCGGGGAGCTGTTTTTT

d_call: NA
v_call: TRBV5-1
j_call: TRBJ2-2
clone_size: NA
cdr3_aa: CASSLAFGIDTGELFF
cdr3_nt: TGCGCCAGCAGCTTGGCCTTCGGGATTGACACCGGGGAGCTGTTTTTT

d_call: NA
v_call: TRBV7-2
j_call: TRBJ1-2
clone_size: NA
cdr3_aa: CASSFKQGTYGYTF
cdr3_nt: TGTGCCAGCAGCTTTAAACAGGGTACCTATGGCTACACCTTC

d_call: TRBD2
v_call: TRBV28
j_call: TRBJ2-5
clone_size: NA
cdr3_aa: CASRPFSGRETQYF
cdr3_nt: TGTGCCAGCAGACCCTTTAGCGGGAGGGAGACCCAGTACTTC

d_call: NA
v_call: TRBV20-1
j_call: TRBJ2-1
clone_size: NA
cdr3_aa: CSARPVYEQFF
cdr3_nt: TGCAGTGCTAGACCCGTCTATGAGCAGTTCTTC

d_call: NA
v_call: TRBV7-2
j_call: TRBJ2-7
clone_size: NA
cdr3_aa: CASSFEARLLYEQYF
cdr3_nt: TGTGCCAGCAGCTTTGAGGCTAGGCTACTCTACGAGCAGTACTTC

d_call: NA
v_call: TRBV6-2/TRBV6-3
j_call: TRBJ1-2
clone_size: NA
cdr3_aa: CASSDWGEWPGYTF
cdr3_nt: TGTGCCAGCAGCGACTGGGGGGAATGGCCTGGCTACACCTTC

d_call: TRBD1
v_call: TRBV6-2/TRBV6-3
j_call: TRBJ2-1
clone_size: NA
cdr3_aa: CASSYAQGSYNEQFF
cdr3_nt: TGTGCCAGCAGTTACGCACAGGGGTCCTACAATGAGCAGTTCTTC

d_call: NA
v_call: TRBV7-2
j_call: TRBJ1-6
clone_size: NA
cdr3_aa: CASSLQGTNSPLHF
cdr3_nt: TGTGCCAGCAGCTTACAGGGTACGAATTCACCCCTCCACTTT

d_call: TRBD1
v_call: TRBV5-1
j_call: TRBJ2-7
clone_size: few
cdr3_aa: CASSLVSWTGTYEQYF
cdr3_nt: TGCGCCAGCAGCTTGGTATCATGGACAGGTACCTACGAGCAGTACTTC

d_call: NA
v_call: TRBV30
j_call: TRBJ1-6
clone_size: NA
cdr3_aa: CAWTNVRSYNSPLHF
cdr3_nt: TGTGCCTGGACGAATGTGAGGTCCTATAATTCACCCCTCCACTTT

d_call: TRBD2
v_call: TRBV28
j_call: TRBJ2-4
clone_size: NA
cdr3_aa: CASSPSGTTKNIQYF
cdr3_nt: TGTGCCAGCAGTCCTAGCGGGACCACCAAAAACATTCAGTACTTC

d_call: NA
v_call: TRBV7-9
j_call: TRBJ2-1
clone_size: NA
cdr3_aa: CASGITGSELTDEQFF
cdr3_nt: TGTGCCAGCGGAATCACAGGGTCGGAGTTAACGGATGAGCAGTTCTTC

d_call: NA
v_call: TRBV7-2
j_call: TRBJ2-1
clone_size: once
cdr3_aa: CASSLGLTSYNEQFF
cdr3_nt: TGTGCCAGCAGCCTAGGACTAACCTCCTACAATGAGCAGTTCTTC

d_call: NA
v_call: TRBV4-3
j_call: TRBJ1-1
clone_size: NA
cdr3_aa: CASSQATQEALAFF
cdr3_nt: TGCGCCAGCAGCCAAGCGACCCAGGAGGCGCTAGCTTTCTTT

d_call: NA
v_call: TRBV20-1
j_call: TRBJ1-5
clone_size: NA
cdr3_aa: CSASETNSNQPQHF
cdr3_nt: TGCAGTGCTAGTGAGACTAATAGCAATCAGCCCCAGCATTTT

d_call: NA
v_call: TRBV2
j_call: TRBJ2-7
clone_size: NA
cdr3_aa: CASSPRETYEQYF
cdr3_nt: TGTGCCAGCAGCCCCCGGGAAACCTACGAGCAGTACTTC

d_call: TRBD1
v_call: TRBV6-5
j_call: TRBJ2-7
clone_size: NA
cdr3_aa: CASNRFTGGYEQYF
cdr3_nt: TGTGCCAGCAATCGTTTCACAGGGGGCTACGAGCAGTACTTC

d_call: NA
v_call: TRBV5-6
j_call: TRBJ1-2
clone_size: NA
cdr3_aa: CASSPWSVRLGYTF
cdr3_nt: TGTGCCAGCAGCCCCTGGTCAGTCCGTCTGGGCTACACCTTC

d_call: TRBD1
v_call: TRBV9
j_call: TRBJ2-1
clone_size: NA
cdr3_aa: CASSAQGANNEQFF
cdr3_nt: TGTGCCAGCAGCGCGCAGGGGGCGAACAATGAGCAGTTCTTC

d_call: NA
v_call: TRBV5-1
j_call: TRBJ2-3
clone_size: NA
cdr3_aa: CASSLGAYTDTQYF
cdr3_nt: TGCGCCAGCAGCTTGGGAGCCTACACAGATACGCAGTATTTT